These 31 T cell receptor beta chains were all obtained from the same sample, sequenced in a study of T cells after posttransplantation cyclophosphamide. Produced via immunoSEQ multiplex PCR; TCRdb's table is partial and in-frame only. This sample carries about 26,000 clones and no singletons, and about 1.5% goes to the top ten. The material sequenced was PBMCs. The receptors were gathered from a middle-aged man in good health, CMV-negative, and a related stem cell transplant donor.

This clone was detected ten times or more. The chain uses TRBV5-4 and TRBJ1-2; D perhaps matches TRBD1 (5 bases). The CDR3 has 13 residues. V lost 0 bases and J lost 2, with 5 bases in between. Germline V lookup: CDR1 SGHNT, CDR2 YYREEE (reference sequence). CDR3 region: CASSLAGNYGYTF. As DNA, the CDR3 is TGTGCCAGCAGCTTGGCAGGGAACTATGGCTACACCTTC.

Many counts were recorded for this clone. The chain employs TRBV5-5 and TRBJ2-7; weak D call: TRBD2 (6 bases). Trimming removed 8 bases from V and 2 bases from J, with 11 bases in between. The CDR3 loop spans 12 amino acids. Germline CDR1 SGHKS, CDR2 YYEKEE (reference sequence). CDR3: CASVAETYEQYF. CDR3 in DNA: TGTGCCAGTGTAGCGGAAACCTACGAGCAGTACTTC. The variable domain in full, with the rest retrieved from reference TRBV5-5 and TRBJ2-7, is DAGVTQSPTHLIKTRGQQVTLRCSPISGHKSVSWYQQVLGQGPQFIFQYYEKEERGRGNFPDRFSARQFPNYSSELNVNALLLGDSALYLCASVAETYEQYFGPGTRLTVT.

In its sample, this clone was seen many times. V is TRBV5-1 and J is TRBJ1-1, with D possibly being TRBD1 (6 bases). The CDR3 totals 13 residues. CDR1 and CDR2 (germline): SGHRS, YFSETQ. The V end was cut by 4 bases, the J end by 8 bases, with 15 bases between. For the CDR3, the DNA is TGCGCCAGCAGCCCGGGACAAGGAAGGGAAGCTTTCTTT. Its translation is CASSPGQGREAFF. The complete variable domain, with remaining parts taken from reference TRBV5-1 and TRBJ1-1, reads KAGVTQTPRYLIKTRGQQVTLSCSPISGHRSVSWYQQTPGQGLQFLFEYFSETQRNKGNFPGRFSGRQFSNSRSEMNVSTLELGDSALYLCASSPGQGREAFFGQGTRLTVV.

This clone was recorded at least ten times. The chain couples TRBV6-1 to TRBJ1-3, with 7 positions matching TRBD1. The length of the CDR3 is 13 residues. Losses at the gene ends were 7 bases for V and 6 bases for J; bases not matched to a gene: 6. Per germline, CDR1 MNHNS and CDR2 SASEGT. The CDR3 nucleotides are TGTGCCAGCATGGGGCAGGGGGTAAACACCATATATTTT. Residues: CASMGQGVNTIYF.

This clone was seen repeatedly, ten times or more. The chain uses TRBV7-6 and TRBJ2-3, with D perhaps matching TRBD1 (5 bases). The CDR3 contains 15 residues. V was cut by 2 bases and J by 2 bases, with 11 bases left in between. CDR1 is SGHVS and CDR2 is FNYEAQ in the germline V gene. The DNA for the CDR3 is TGTGCCAGCAGCTTATTGGGGCAGAACACAGATACGCAGTATTTT. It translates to CASSLLGQNTDTQYF.

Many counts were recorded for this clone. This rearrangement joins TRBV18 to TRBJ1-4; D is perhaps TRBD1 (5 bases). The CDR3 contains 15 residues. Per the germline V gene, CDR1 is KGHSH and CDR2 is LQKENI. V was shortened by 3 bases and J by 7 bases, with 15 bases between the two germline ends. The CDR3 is CASSPESRVAEKLFF. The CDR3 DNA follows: TGTGCCAGCTCACCGGAAAGCAGGGTAGCTGAAAAACTGTTTTTT.

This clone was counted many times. CDR3: CAWSTLPGGWAEKLFF. The CDR3, as DNA: TGTGCCTGGAGTACCCTCCCGGGGGGCTGGGCTGAAAAACTGTTTTTT. V and J are TRBV30 and TRBJ1-4; the D gene is possibly TRBD1 (6 bases). The V end was cut by 2 bases, the J end by 7 bases, with 20 bases between. Germline V gives CDR1 GTSNPN, CDR2 SVGIG (reference sequence). The CDR3 extends over 16 amino acids.

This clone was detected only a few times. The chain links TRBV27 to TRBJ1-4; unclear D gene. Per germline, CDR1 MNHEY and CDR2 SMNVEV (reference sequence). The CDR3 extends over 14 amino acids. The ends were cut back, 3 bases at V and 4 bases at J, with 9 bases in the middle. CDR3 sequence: CASSLRAFNEKLFF. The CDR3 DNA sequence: TGTGCCAGCAGTTTGAGGGCCTTTAATGAAAAACTGTTTTTT.

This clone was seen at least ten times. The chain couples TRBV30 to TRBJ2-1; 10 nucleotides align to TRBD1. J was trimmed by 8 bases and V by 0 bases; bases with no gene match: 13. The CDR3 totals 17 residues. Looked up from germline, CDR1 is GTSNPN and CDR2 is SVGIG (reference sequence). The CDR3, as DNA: TGTGCCTGGAGTGTACAGTCTGCGGGACAGGGGAAAGATGAGCAGTTCTTC. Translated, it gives CAWSVQSAGQGKDEQFF. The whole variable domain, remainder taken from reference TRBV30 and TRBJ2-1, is SQTIHQWPATLVQPVGSPLSLECTVEGTSNPNLYWYRQAAGRGLQLLFYSVGIGQISSEVPQNLSASRPQDRQFILSSKKLLLSDSGFYLCAWSVQSAGQGKDEQFFGPGTRLTVL.

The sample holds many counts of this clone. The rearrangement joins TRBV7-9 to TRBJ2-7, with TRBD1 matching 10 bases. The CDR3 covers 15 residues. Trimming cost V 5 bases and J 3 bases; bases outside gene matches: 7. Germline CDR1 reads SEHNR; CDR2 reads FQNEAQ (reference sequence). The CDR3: CASSPPGQGNYEQYF. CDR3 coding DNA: TGTGCCAGCAGCCCCCCGGGACAGGGGAACTACGAGCAGTACTTC.

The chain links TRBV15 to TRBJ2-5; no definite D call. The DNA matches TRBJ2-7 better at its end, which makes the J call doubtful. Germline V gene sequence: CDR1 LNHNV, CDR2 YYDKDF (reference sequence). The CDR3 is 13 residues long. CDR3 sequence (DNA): TGTGCCACCAGCAGAGATCCGCCCTACGAGCAGTACTTC. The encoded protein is CATSRDPPYEQYF.

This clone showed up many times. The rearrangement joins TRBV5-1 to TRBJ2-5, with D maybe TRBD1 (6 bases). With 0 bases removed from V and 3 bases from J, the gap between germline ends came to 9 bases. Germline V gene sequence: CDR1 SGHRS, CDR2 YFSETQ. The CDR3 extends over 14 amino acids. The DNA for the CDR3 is TGCGCCAGCAGCTTGGACAGGGTAAAAGAGACCCAGTACTTC. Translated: CASSLDRVKETQYF.

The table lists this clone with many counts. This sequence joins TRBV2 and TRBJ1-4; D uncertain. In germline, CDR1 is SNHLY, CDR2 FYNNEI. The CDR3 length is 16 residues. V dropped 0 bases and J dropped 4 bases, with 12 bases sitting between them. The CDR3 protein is CASSEAHGGNNEKLFF. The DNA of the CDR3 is TGTGCCAGCAGTGAAGCGCATGGAGGGAATAATGAAAAACTGTTTTTT.

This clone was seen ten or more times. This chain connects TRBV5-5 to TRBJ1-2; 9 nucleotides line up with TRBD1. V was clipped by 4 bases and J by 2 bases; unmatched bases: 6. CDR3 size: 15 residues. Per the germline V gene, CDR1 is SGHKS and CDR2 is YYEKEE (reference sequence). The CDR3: CASSPEQGANYGYTF. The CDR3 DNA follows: TGTGCCAGCAGCCCAGAACAGGGGGCAAACTATGGCTACACCTTC. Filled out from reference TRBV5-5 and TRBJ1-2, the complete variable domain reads DAGVTQSPTHLIKTRGQQVTLRCSPISGHKSVSWYQQVLGQGPQFIFQYYEKEERGRGNFPDRFSARQFPNYSSELNVNALLLGDSALYLCASSPEQGANYGYTFGSGTRLTVV.

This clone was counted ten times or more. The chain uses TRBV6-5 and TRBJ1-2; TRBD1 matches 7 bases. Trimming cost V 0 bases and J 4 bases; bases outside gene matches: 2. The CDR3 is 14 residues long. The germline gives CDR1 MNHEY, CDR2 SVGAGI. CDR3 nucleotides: TGTGCCAGCAGTTACTCGAGGACAGGCTATGGCTACACCTTC. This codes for CASSYSRTGYGYTF.

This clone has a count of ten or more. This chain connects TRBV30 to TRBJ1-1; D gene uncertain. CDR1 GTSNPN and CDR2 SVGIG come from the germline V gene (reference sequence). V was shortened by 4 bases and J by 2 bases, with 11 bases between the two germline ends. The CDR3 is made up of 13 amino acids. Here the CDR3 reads CAWNRGFNTEAFF. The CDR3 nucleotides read TGTGCCTGGAATCGCGGCTTCAACACTGAAGCTTTCTTT.

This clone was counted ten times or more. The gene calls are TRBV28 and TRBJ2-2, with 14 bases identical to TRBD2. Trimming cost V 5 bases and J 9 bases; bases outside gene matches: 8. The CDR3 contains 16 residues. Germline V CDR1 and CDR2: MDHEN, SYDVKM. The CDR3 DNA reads TGTGCCAGCAGTCAAGGACTAGCGGGAGGAAAGCGGGAGCTGTTTTTT. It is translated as CASSQGLAGGKRELFF.

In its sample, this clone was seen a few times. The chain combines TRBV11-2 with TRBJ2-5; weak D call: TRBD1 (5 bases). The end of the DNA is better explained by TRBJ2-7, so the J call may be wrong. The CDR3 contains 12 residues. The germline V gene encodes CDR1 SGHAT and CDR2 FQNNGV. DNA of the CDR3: TGTGCCAGCAGCCGCAGGGTCTACGAGCAGTACTTC. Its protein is CASSRRVYEQYF.

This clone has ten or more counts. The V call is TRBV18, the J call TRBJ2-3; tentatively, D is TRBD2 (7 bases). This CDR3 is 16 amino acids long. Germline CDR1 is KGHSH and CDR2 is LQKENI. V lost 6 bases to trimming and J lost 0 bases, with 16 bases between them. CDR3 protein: CASSRMGGGSTDTQYF. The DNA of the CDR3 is TGTGCCAGCTCGCGCATGGGGGGGGGCAGCACAGATACGCAGTATTTT.

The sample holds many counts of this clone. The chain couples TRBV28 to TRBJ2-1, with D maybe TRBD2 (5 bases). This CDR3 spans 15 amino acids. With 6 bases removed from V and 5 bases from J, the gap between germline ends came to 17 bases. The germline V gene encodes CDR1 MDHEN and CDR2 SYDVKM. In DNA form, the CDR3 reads TGTGCCAGCAGCCCATACGGGGTGGAGAACAATGAGCAGTTCTTC. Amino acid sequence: CASSPYGVENNEQFF.

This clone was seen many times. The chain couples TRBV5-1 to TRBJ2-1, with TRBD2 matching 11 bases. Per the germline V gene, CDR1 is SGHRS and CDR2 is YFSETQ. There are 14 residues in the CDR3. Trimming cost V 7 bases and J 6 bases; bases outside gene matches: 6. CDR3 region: CASLDSGGANEQFF. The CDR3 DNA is TGCGCCAGCCTTGATAGCGGGGGGGCCAATGAGCAGTTCTTC.

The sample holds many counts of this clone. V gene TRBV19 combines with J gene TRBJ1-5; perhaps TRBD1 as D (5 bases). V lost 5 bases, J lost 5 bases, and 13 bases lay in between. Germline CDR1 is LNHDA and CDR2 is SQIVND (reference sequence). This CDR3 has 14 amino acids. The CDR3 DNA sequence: TGTGCCAGTAGTCCACCCGGAGGGGATCAGCCCCAGCATTTT. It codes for CASSPPGGDQPQHF.

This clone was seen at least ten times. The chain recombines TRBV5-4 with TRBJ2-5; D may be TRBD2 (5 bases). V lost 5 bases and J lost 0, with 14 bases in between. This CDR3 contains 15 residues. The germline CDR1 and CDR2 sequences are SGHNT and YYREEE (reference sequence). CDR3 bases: TGTGCCAGCAGTCTCGATGGAGGTAACCAAGAGACCCAGTACTTC. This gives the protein CASSLDGGNQETQYF.

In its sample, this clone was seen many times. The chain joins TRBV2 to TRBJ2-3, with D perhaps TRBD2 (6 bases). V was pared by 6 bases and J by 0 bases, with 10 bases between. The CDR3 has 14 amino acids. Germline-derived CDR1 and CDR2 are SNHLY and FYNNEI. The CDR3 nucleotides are TGTGCCAGCAGCCGGAGCGGGAGCACAGATACGCAGTATTTT. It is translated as CASSRSGSTDTQYF.

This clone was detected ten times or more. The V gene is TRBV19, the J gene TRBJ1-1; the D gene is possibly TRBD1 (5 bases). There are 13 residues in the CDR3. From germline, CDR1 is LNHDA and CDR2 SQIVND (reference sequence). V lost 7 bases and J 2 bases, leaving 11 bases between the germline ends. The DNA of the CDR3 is TGTGCCAGTAAAGACAGAACCAACACTGAAGCTTTCTTT. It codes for CASKDRTNTEAFF.

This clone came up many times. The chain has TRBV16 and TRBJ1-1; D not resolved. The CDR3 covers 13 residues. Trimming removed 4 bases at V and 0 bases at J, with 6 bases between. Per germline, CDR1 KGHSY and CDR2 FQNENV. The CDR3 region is CASSPPVNTEAFF. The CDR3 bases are TGTGCCAGCAGCCCCCCTGTGAACACTGAAGCTTTCTTT.

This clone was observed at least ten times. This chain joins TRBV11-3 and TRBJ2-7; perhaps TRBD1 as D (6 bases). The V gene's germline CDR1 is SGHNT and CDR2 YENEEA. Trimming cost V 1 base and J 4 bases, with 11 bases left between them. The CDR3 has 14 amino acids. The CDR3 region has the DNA TGTGCCAGCAGCTTAGCTGGCAGGGGTTACGAGCAGTACTTC. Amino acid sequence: CASSLAGRGYEQYF.

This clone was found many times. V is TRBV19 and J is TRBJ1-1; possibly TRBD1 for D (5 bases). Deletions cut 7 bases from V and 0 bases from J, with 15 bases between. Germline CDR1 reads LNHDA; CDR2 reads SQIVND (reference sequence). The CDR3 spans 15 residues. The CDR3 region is CASTSWGRLNTEAFF. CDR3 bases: TGTGCCAGTACCTCCTGGGGCAGATTGAACACTGAAGCTTTCTTT.

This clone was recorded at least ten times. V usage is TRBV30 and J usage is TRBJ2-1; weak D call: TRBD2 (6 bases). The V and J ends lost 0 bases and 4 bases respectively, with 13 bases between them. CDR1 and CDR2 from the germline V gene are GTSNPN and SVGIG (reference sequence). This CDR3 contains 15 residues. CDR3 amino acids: CAWSVRTGEYNEQFF. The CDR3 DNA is TGTGCCTGGAGTGTACGAACGGGGGAGTACAATGAGCAGTTCTTC.

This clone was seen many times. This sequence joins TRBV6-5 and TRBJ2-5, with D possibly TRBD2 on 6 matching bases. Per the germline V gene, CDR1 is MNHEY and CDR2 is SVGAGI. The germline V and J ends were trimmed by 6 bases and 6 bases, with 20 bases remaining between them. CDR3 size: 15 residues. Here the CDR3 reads CASREGGASVQTQYF. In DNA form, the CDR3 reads TGTGCCAGCAGGGAGGGCGGGGCTAGCGTACAGACCCAGTACTTC.

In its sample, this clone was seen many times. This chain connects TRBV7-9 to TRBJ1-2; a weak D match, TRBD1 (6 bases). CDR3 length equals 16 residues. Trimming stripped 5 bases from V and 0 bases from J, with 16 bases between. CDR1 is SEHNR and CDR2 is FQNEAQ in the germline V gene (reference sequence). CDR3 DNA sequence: TGTGCCAGCAGCGAAGAGGGGACACTTCCTAACTATGGCTACACCTTC. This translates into CASSEEGTLPNYGYTF.